This TCR beta chain was captured in a study of control samples from healthy donors and cancer patients (dated by TCRdb to the early 2020s). The library was prepared using the immunoSEQ multiplex PCR assay. Held by TCRdb, this immuneACCESS table contains in-frame sequences only and omits some clones. Under half of the omission traces to an unresolved V gene where checked; the cause of the rest is unknown. Within this sample are approximately 170,000 clones, with 90% to 95% of them counted one time only. The ten largest account for over 3.5% of the sample. In the case of this clone: This receptor's antigen is unknown. No clone much larger than this one lies a single base away; base qualities are absent.

V loses 0 bases at its end and J loses 4 bases; junction bases beyond the gene matches: 3. Looking up the germline V gene yields CDR1 SGHRS and CDR2 YFSETQ. The cysteine opens and the phenylalanine closes a CDR3 of 15 amino acids. Just CDR3 DNA is preserved here, 45 bases in frame from base 1. Sequencing was done on a sample of blood. This receptor chain uses TRBV5-1 and TRBJ2-5, with TRBD2 matching 10 junction bases. This clonotype was obtained from a woman aged 55-75 years in good health. The CDR3 region has the sequence CASSLAASGGETQYF. The nucleotide sequence reads as follows: TGCGCCAGCAGCTTGGCGGCTAGCGGGGGAGAGACCCAGTACTTC. Where the CDR3 stops, the reference TRBV5-1 and TRBJ2-5 genes take over; the full variable domain is KAGVTQTPRYLIKTRGQQVTLSCSPISGHRSVSWYQQTPGQGLQFLFEYFSETQRNKGNFPGRFSGRQFSNSRSEMNVSTLELGDSALYLCASSLAASGGETQYFGPGTRLLVL.